The T cell receptor beta chain under discussion was sequenced for a study of T-cell memory formation after mild COVID-19. The junction had 7 bases not matched to a gene; V was cut back by 7 bases and J by 3 bases. The V gene's germline CDR1 is MNHEY and CDR2 SVGEGT. This CDR3 is 15 amino acids long. Using its own MiXCR run on the 5' RACE reads, TCRdb lists one record per CDR3 protein. The table includes more than 350,000 distinct CDR3 sequences, 15% to 20% detected once. This clonotype turned up a few times. The receptor comes from a man aged 18 to 30 who had mild COVID-19 (a few samples of this study predate the infection). Cell type and time point are not known. The V and J genes are TRBV6-2 or TRBV6-3 and TRBJ2-1; TRBD2 matches 9 bases. Sequencing used PBMCs or a T cell subset sorted from them (not recorded which). CDR3 sequence (DNA): TGTGCCAGCATTACAAGCGGGGGGAACTACAATGAGCAGTTCTTC. Its protein is CASITSGGNYNEQFF.